The 22 T cell receptor beta chains in this list originate from one sample, sequenced in a study of response to subunit inactivated influenza vaccine. TCRdb re-called the RT-PCR reads through MiXCR, storing one row per CDR3 protein. The sample carries around 850,000 distinct CDR3 sequences, around 18% recorded once. The sample here was PBMCs from blood, taken roughly 5 days after vaccination. These receptor sequences come from a man aged 50 to 60 who received an inactivated influenza vaccine.

A few counts support this clonotype. The chain couples TRBV10-2 to TRBJ2-7; tentatively, D is TRBD1 (6 bases). Germline V gene lookup returns CDR1 WSHSY and CDR2 SAAADI. The V end was cut by 5 bases, the J end by 5 bases, with 10 bases between. This CDR3 contains 12 residues. The CDR3 sequence is CASSRTVDEQYF. CDR3 coding DNA: TGCGCCAGCAGTAGGACAGTTGACGAGCAGTACTTC.

This chain links TRBV20-1 with TRBJ1-2, with 9 bases that match TRBD1. The CDR3 extends over 12 amino acids. The J segment lost 8 bases and the V segment lost 6 bases, leaving 7 bases of the junction unmatched. Germline lookup yields CDR1 DFQATT and CDR2 SNEGSKA (reference sequence). Written as DNA, the CDR3 is TGCAGTGCCACAGGGGGCAAGGGAGGCTACACCTTC. Translation gives CSATGGKGGYTF.

This chain links TRBV7-2 with TRBJ2-7; maybe TRBD2 (5 bases). Germline V gives CDR1 SGHTA, CDR2 FQGNSA. V was trimmed by 3 bases and J by 12 bases, leaving 15 bases between them. CDR3 length: 12 residues. The CDR3 loop reads CASSFPRGAAYF. CDR3 in DNA: TGTGCCAGCAGCTTCCCTCGGGGAGCGGCGTACTTC. The full variable domain, in which reference TRBV7-2 and TRBJ2-7 provide the parts outside the CDR3, is GAGVSQSPSNKVTEKGKDVELRCDPISGHTALYWYRQSLGQGLEFLIYFQGNSAPDKSGLPSDRFSAERTGGSVSTLTIQRTQQEDSAVYLCASSFPRGAAYFGPGTRLTVT.

The chain links TRBV20-1 to TRBJ1-5, with D possibly matching TRBD1 (5 bases). Trimming left V 7 bases short and J 5 bases short, with 15 bases between. CDR3 length: 13 amino acids. Germline CDR1 DFQATT, CDR2 SNEGSKA (reference sequence). The CDR3 is CSVVRDGDQPQHF. The CDR3 region has the DNA TGCAGTGTGGTCCGGGACGGTGATCAGCCCCAGCATTTT.

This chain uses TRBV5-1 with TRBJ2-7; D may correspond to TRBD1 or TRBD2 (5 bases each). The CDR3 totals 14 residues. Germline-derived CDR1 and CDR2 are SGHRS and YFSETQ. V lost 5 bases, J lost 3 bases, and 15 bases lay in between. The CDR3 DNA reads as TGCGCCAGCAGTTCGGGACCGGCGGGCTACGAGCAGTACTTC. Its translation is CASSSGPAGYEQYF.

CDR3 in DNA: TGTGCCAGCAAACGTGGGCAGGCGGATATGTACGAGCAGTACTTC. Its protein product is CASKRGQADMYEQYF. The chain is built from TRBV6-1 and TRBJ2-7; no clear D gene. V was cut by 7 bases and J by 4 bases, with 20 bases left in between. CDR1 is MNHNS and CDR2 is SASEGT in the germline V gene. The CDR3 length is 15 residues.

The sample holds many counts of this clonotype. The chain has TRBV7-3 and TRBJ2-1; 9 bases fit TRBD1. V dropped 2 bases and J dropped 7; count of bases not matched to a gene: 9. CDR1 and CDR2 from the germline V gene are SGHTA and FQGTGA. The CDR3 spans 16 residues. The CDR3, as DNA: TGTGCCAGCAGCTTATTGGGACAGGGCCTCGGGAATGAGCAGTTCTTC. This translates into CASSLLGQGLGNEQFF.

This clonotype showed up just a few times. CDR3 sequence: CASSLLARDRYGYTF. In DNA, the CDR3 is TGTGCCAGCAGCTTGTTGGCCAGGGATAGGTATGGCTACACCTTC. The chain is built from TRBV5-6 and TRBJ1-2; perhaps TRBD1 as D (5 bases). Trimming pared 1 base from V and 5 bases from J, leaving 15 bases between. The CDR3 length is 15 residues. Germline V CDR1 and CDR2: SGHDT, YYEEEE. The whole variable domain, remainder taken from reference TRBV5-6 and TRBJ1-2, is DAGVTQSPTHLIKTRGQQVTLRCSPKSGHDTVSWYQQALGQGPQFIFQYYEEEERQRGNFPDRFSGHQFPNYSSELNVNALLLGDSALYLCASSLLARDRYGYTFGSGTRLTVV.

This clonotype was detected a few times. The V call is TRBV12-3 or TRBV12-4, the J call TRBJ2-2, with a tentative D call TRBD2 (5 bases). V was clipped by 5 bases and J by 5 bases, with 12 bases between them. The length of the CDR3 is 14 residues. CDR3 loop: CASSPIGKTGELFF. DNA of the CDR3: TGTGCCAGCAGTCCCATCGGGAAAACCGGGGAGCTGTTTTTT.

Comment on this clonotype: A much larger clone differs from this one at a single base, so this may be a read error. The CDR3 is CSARDRMNTEAFF. The CDR3 bases are TGCAGTGCTAGAGATCGAATGAACACTGAAGCTTTCTTT. The genes are TRBV20-1 and TRBJ1-1, with no clear D. CDR1 and CDR2 from the germline V gene are DFQATT and SNEGSKA (reference sequence). This CDR3 has 13 amino acids. Trimming took 0 bases from V and 0 from J, leaving 5 bases between them.

In DNA form, the CDR3 reads TGCGCCAGCAGCCCCACAGGACATGGCTACACCTTC. Amino acids: CASSPTGHGYTF. V gene TRBV4-1 combines with J gene TRBJ1-2; a weak D match, TRBD1 (5 bases). V lost 4 bases and J 6 bases, leaving 9 bases between the germline ends. There are 12 residues in the CDR3. Germline V CDR1 and CDR2: MGHRA, YSYEKL.

The V call is TRBV5-1, the J call TRBJ2-2; no reliable D call. V lost 3 bases, J lost 4 bases, and 10 bases lay in between. The CDR3 is 14 residues long. Germline lookup yields CDR1 SGHRS and CDR2 YFSETQ. This chain's CDR3 is CASSSLPGTGELFF. DNA of the CDR3: TGCGCCAGCAGCTCCCTGCCGGGCACCGGGGAGCTGTTTTTT.

This chain links TRBV4-3 with TRBJ1-1, with D possibly being TRBD1 (6 bases). The V and J ends lost 2 bases and 1 base respectively, with 11 bases between them. CDR3 length: 15 amino acids. Per the germline V gene, CDR1 is LGHNA and CDR2 is YSLEER. The CDR3, as DNA: TGCGCCAGCAGCCAAACAGGGTTTGAGAACACTGAAGCTTTCTTT. Protein: CASSQTGFENTEAFF.

CDR3 in amino acids: CASSLAGQGAGPEAFF. CDR3 sequence (DNA): TGTGCCAGCAGCTTAGCGGGTCAGGGCGCCGGTCCTGAAGCTTTCTTT. This sequence joins TRBV7-2 and TRBJ1-1; the D gene is possibly TRBD1 (5 bases). The V and J ends lost 0 bases and 6 bases respectively, with 17 bases between them. The CDR3 is made up of 16 amino acids. CDR1 and CDR2 from the germline V gene are SGHTA and FQGNSA.

The chain has TRBV20-1 and TRBJ2-3; D is undetermined. The germline V gene has CDR1 DFQATT and CDR2 SNEGSKA (reference sequence). The CDR3 runs to 14 residues. The CDR3 protein is CSAPRLDLVDTQYF. In nucleotides, the CDR3 is TGCAGCGCGCCCAGGCTAGACCTCGTGGATACGCAGTATTTT.

V gene TRBV6-5 combines with J gene TRBJ2-3; 10 bases line up with TRBD2. The trim removed 0 bases at V and 2 bases at J, leaving 11 bases unmatched. The germline CDR1 and CDR2 sequences are MNHEY and SVGAGI. The CDR3 is made up of 19 amino acids. The DNA of the CDR3 is TGTGCCAGCAGTTACTCGACCGTACTAGCGGGGACTTCCACAGATACGCAGTATTTT. Protein sequence: CASSYSTVLAGTSTDTQYF.

The rearrangement links TRBV12-3 or TRBV12-4 to TRBJ2-4; D is tentatively TRBD1 or TRBD2 (6 bases each). This CDR3 is 16 amino acids long. The ends were cut back, 7 bases at V and 3 bases at J, with 19 bases in the middle. The CDR3 nucleotides are TGTGCCAGCAACGTGGGGGGCCTACTAGTCAAAAACATTCAGTACTTC. The encoded protein is CASNVGGLLVKNIQYF.

This clonotype has a handful of counts. The CDR3 DNA is TGTGCCATCAGTGAAACACAGAGAAGCAATCAGCCCCAGCATTTT. The encoded protein is CAISETQRSNQPQHF. The J gene is TRBJ1-5, the V gene TRBV10-3; D gene unclear. The CDR3 sequence is 15 residues long. V lost 3 bases, J lost 1 base, and 10 bases lay in between. The germline gives CDR1 ENHRY, CDR2 SYGVKD.

This clonotype has a handful of counts. The chain is built from TRBV20-1 and TRBJ1-1; no clear D. This CDR3 region has 11 residues. The ends were cut back, 5 bases at V and 1 base at J, with 5 bases in the middle. The germline CDR1 and CDR2 sequences are DFQATT and SNEGSKA (reference sequence). The CDR3 sequence is CSAAENTEAFF. CDR3 DNA sequence: TGCAGTGCTGCGGAGAACACTGAAGCTTTCTTT.

The chain couples TRBV20-1 to TRBJ1-1; D might be TRBD1 (6 bases). This CDR3 has 13 amino acids. V shed 6 bases and J shed 8 bases, with 19 bases lying between them. CDR1 is DFQATT, CDR2 SNEGSKA, per germline (reference sequence). The CDR3 bases are TGCAGTGCGTCAAGTGAGGGGGGAGAGGAAGCTTTCTTT. Encoded protein: CSASSEGGEEAFF.

This clonotype was recorded at least ten times. The chain recombines TRBV9 with TRBJ2-1, with 9 bases lining up with TRBD2. CDR1 and CDR2 from the germline V gene are SGDLS and YYNGEE. The V gene end was trimmed by 3 bases and the J gene end by 7 bases; junction bases not matched to a gene: 8. There are 15 residues in the CDR3. CDR3 in DNA: TGTGCCAGCAGCGACAGTAGCGGGGGTCGAAATGAGCAGTTCTTC. It yields the protein CASSDSSGGRNEQFF.

This chain connects TRBV20-1 to TRBJ2-7; possible D gene TRBD1, 8 bases. V was trimmed by 4 bases and J by 9 bases, leaving 34 bases between them. CDR1 is DFQATT and CDR2 is SNEGSKA in the germline V gene (reference sequence). The length of the CDR3 is 18 residues. CDR3 sequence: CSAISGEGTGPGVLGQYF. CDR3 in DNA: TGCAGTGCTATCTCGGGGGAGGGGACAGGTCCCGGCGTGTTAGGGCAGTACTTC.